This TCR beta chain emerged from a study of regulatory T cells in long-lasting Graves disease. Time point described: persistent/refractory GD, antithyroid drugs over 5 years with positive TRAb. The authors made the TCR library using RNA they extracted from PBMCs. Patients came through an endocrinology department, and that department was in Xi'an, China. Comment on this clonotype: Its antigen is as yet unknown.

HTBI primers from iRepertoire and Arm-PCR of CDR3 regions yielded the TCR beta libraries. MiXCR, applied by TCRdb to the multiplex PCR reads, yields one record per CDR3 protein. Seen here are over 450,000 distinct CDR3 sequences, roughly a fifth observed once, and the top ten hold roughly 7.7%. General study results and limits: Persistent disease showed a preference for TRBV28, TRBJ1-2 and TRBJ2-5. Between persistent patients, 2,500 to 3,500 public clonotypes were shared, exceeding the 966 shared between new patients. It is possible that accuracy was reduced by the small size of the sample.

Per the germline V gene, CDR1 is DFQATT and CDR2 is SNEGSKA (reference sequence). With 0 bases removed from V and 0 bases from J, the gap between germline ends came to 8 bases. CDR3 length equals 15 residues. Sequences were derived from peripheral blood mononuclear cells (PBMCs), sampled when the disease was refractory, from a patient treated with antithyroid drugs. V gene TRBV20-1 combines with J gene TRBJ1-4; D is uncertain. The receptor was derived from a female donor with Graves disease. As DNA, the CDR3 is TGCAGTGCTAGAGATCTGGATGCAACTAATGAAAAACTGTTTTTT. It codes for CSARDLDATNEKLFF.